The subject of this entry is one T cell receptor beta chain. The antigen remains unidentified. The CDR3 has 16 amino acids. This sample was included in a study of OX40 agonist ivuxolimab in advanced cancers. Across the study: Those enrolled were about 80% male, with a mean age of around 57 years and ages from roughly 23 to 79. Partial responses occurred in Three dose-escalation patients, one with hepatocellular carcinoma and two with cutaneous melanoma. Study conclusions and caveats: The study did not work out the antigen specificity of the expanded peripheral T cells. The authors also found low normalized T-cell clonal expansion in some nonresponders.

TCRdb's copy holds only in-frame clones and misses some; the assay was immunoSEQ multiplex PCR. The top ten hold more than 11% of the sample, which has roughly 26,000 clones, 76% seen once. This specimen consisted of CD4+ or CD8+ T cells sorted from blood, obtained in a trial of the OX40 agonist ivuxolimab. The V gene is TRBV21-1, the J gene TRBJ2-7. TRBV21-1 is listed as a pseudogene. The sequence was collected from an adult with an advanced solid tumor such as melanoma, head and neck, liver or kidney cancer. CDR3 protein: CASSLPGLNGEGEQYF. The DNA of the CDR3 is TGTGCCAGCAGCCTCCCCGGTCTAAACGGAGAAGGGGAGCAGTACTTC.